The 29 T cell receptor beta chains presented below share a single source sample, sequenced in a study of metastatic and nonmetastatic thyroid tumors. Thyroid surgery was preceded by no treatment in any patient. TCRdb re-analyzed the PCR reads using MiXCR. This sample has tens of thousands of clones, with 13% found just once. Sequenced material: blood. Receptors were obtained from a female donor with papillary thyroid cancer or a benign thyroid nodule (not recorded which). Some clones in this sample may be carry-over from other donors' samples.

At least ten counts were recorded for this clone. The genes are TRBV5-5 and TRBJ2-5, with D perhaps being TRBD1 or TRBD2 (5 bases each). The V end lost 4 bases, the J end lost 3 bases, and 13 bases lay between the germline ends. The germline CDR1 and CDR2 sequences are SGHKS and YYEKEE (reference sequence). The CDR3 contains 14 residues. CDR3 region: CASSNRDGKETQYF. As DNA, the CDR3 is TGTGCCAGCAGCAACCGGGACGGGAAAGAGACCCAGTACTTC.

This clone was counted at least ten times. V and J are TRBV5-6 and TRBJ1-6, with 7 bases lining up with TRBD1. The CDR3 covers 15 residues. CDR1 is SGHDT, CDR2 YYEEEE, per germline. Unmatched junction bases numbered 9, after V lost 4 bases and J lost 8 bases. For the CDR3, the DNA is TGTGCCAGCAGCGCTTTGGACAGGAACGATTCACCCCTCCACTTT. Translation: CASSALDRNDSPLHF. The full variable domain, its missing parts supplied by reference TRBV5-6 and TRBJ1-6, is DAGVTQSPTHLIKTRGQQVTLRCSPKSGHDTVSWYQQALGQGPQFIFQYYEEEERQRGNFPDRFSGHQFPNYSSELNVNALLLGDSALYLCASSALDRNDSPLHFGNGTRLTVT.

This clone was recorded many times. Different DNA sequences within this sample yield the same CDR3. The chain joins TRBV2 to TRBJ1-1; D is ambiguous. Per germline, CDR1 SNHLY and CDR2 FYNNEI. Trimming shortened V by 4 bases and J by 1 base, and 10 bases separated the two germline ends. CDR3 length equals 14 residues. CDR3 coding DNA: TGTGCCAGCAGTGCGACTACTCGGAACACTGAAGCTTTCTTT. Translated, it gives CASSATTRNTEAFF. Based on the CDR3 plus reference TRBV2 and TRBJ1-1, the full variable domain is EPEVTQTPSHQVTQMGQEVILRCVPISNHLYFYWYRQILGQKVEFLVSFYNNEISEKSEIFDDQFSVERPDGSNFTLKIRSTKLEDSAMYFCASSATTRNTEAFFGQGTRLTVV.

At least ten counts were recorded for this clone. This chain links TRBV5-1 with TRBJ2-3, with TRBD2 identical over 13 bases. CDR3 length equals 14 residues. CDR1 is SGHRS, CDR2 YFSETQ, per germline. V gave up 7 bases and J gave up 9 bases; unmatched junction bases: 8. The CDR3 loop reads CASWTSGSRETQYF. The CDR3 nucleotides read TGCGCCAGCTGGACTAGCGGGAGTCGGGAAACGCAGTATTTT. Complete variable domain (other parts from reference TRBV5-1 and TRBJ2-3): KAGVTQTPRYLIKTRGQQVTLSCSPISGHRSVSWYQQTPGQGLQFLFEYFSETQRNKGNFPGRFSGRQFSNSRSEMNVSTLELGDSALYLCASWTSGSRETQYFGPGTRLTVL.

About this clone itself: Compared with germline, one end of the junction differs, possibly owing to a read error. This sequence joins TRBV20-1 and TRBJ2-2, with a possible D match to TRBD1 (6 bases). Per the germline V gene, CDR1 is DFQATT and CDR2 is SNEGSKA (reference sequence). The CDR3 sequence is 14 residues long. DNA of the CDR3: TGCAGTGCTTCCGGACAGAGGAGCACCGGGGTGCTGTTTTTT. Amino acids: CSASGQRSTGVLFF.

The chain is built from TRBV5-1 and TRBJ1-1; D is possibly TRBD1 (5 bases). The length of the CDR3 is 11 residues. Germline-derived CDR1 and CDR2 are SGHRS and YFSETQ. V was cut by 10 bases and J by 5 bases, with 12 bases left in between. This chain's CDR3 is CARKEGTEAFF. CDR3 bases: TGCGCCCGCAAAGAGGGGACTGAAGCTTTCTTT.

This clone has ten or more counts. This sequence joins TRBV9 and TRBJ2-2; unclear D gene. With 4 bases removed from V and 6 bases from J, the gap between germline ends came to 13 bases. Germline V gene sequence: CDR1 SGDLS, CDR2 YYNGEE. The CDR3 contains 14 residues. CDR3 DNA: TGTGCCAGCAGCCCTCCCCGGCTACCCGGGGAGCTGTTTTTT. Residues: CASSPPRLPGELFF.

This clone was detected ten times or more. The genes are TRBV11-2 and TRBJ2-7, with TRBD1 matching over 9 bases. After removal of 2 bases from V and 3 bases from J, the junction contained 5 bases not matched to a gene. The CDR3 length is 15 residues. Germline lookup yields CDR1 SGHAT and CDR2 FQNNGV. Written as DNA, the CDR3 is TGTGCCAGCAGCTTAAACAGGGGGCGATACTACGAGCAGTACTTC. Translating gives CASSLNRGRYYEQYF.

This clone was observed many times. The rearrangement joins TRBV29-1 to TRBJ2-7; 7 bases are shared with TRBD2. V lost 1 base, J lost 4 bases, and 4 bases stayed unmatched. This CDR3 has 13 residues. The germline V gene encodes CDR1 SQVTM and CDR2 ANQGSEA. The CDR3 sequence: CSVEAWGGYEQYF. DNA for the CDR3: TGCAGCGTTGAAGCCTGGGGGGGTTACGAGCAGTACTTC.

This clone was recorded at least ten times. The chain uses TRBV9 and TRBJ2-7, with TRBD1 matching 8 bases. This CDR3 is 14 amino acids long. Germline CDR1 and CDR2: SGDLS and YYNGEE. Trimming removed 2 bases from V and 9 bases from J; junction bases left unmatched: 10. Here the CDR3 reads CASSVHGQGLGQYF. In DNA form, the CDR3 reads TGTGCCAGCAGCGTCCACGGACAGGGTTTAGGGCAGTACTTC.

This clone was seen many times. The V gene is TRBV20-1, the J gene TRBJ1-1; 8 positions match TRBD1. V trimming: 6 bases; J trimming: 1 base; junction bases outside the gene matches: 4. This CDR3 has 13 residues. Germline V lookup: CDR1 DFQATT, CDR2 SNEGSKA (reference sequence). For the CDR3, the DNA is TGCAGTGCACCGGACAGGGCGAACACTGAAGCTTTCTTT. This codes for CSAPDRANTEAFF.

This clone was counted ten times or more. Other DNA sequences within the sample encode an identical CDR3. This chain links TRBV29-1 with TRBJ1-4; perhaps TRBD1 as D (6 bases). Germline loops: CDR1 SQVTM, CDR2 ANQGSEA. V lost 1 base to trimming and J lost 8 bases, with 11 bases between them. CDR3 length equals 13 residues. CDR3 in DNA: TGCAGCGTTGAAGTAAACCAGGGGGAAAAACTGTTTTTT. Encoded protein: CSVEVNQGEKLFF.

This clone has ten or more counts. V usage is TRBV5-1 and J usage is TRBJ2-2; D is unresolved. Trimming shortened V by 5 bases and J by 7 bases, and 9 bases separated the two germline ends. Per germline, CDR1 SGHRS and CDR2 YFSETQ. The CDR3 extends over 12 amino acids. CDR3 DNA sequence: TGCGCCAGCAGGGAAGAACGCGGGGAGCTGTTTTTT. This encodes CASREERGELFF.

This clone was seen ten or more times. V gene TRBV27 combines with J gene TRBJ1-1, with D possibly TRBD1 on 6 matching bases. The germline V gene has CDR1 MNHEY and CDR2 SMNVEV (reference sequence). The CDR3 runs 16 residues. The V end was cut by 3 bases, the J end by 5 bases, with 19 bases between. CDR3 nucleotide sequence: TGTGCCAGCAGTTTGTGGGGTTCGGGGGGGCGGACTGAAGCTTTCTTT. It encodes CASSLWGSGGRTEAFF.

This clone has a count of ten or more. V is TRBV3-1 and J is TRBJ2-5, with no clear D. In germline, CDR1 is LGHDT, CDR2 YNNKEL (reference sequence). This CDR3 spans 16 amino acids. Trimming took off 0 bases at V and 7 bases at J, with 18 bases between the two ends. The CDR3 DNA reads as TGTGCCAGCAGCCAAGAAGCCTGGAGTATACCGCGGACCCAGTACTTC. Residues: CASSQEAWSIPRTQYF.

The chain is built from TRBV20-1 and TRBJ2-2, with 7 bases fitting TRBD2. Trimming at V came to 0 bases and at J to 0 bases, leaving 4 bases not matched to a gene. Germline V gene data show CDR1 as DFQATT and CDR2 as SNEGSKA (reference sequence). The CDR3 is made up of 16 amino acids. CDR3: CSARDLGTTNTGELFF. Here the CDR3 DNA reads TGCAGTGCTAGAGATCTGGGGACTACGAACACCGGGGAGCTGTTTTTT.

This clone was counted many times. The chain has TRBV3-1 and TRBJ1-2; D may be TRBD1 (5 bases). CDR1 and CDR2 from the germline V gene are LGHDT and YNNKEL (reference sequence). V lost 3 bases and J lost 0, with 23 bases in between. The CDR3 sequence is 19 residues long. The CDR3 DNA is TGTGCCAGCAGCCACTTCCGGGACGGAACGTACCCAGCTAACTATGGCTACACCTTC. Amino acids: CASSHFRDGTYPANYGYTF.

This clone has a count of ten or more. Written as DNA, the CDR3 is TGTGCCAGCAGTTTGACAGGCGGTAACAATGAGCAGTTCTTC. It codes for CASSLTGGNNEQFF. The gene calls are TRBV28 and TRBJ2-1; possible D gene TRBD1, 6 bases. This CDR3 has 14 residues. The germline V and J ends were trimmed by 3 bases and 5 bases, with 11 bases remaining between them. Per the germline V gene, CDR1 is MDHEN and CDR2 is SYDVKM.

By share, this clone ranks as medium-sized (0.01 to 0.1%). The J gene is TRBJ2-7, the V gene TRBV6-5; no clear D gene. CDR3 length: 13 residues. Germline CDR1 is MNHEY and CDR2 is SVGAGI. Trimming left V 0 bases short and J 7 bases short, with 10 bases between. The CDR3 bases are TGTGCCAGCAGTTACTCCTCCCGGCGTGAGCAGTACTTC. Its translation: CASSYSSRREQYF.

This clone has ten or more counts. CDR3 nucleotides: TGTGCCACCAGTGATCTAGAAGGGAGGAACACCGGGGAGCTGTTTTTT. Translated: CATSDLEGRNTGELFF. The chain combines TRBV24-1 with TRBJ2-2; D might be TRBD2 (5 bases). The V end lost 3 bases, the J end lost 1 base, and 11 bases lay between the germline ends. The CDR3 sequence is 16 residues long. Germline V gene lookup returns CDR1 KGHDR and CDR2 SFDVKD.

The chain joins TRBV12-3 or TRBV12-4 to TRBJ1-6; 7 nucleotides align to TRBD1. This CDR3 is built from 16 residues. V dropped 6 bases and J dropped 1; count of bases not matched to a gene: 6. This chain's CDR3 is CASRGQWVSYNSPLHF. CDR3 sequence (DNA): TGTGCCAGCAGGGGACAGTGGGTGTCCTATAATTCACCCCTCCACTTT.

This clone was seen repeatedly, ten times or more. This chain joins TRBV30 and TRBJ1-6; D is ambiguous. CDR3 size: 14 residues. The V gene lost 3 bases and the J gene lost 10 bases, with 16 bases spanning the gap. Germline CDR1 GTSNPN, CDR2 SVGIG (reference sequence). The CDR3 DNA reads TGTGCCTGGAGGGACGCTCCTAAGGACTCACCCCTCCACTTT. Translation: CAWRDAPKDSPLHF.

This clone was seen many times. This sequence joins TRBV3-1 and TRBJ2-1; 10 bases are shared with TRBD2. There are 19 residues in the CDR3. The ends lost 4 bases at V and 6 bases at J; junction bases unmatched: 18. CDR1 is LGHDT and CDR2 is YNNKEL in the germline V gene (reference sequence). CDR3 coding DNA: TGTGCCAGCAGCCCCCCTAGGACTAGCGGCAGGTTAGAGGCCAATGAGCAGTTCTTC. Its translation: CASSPPRTSGRLEANEQFF.

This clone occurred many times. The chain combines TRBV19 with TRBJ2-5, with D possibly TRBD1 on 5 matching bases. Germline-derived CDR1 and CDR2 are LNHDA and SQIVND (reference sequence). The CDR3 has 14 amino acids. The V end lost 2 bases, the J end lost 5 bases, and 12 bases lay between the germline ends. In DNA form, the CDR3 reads TGTGCCAGTAGTATACAGGGTGCAAGGGAGACCCAGTACTTC. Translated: CASSIQGARETQYF.

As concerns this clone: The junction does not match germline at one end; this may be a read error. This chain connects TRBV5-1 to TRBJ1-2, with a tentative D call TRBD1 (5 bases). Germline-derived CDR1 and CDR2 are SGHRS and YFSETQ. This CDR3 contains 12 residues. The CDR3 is CASSGAGYGYAF. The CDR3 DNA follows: TGCGCCAGCAGCGGGGCAGGCTATGGCTACGCCTTC.

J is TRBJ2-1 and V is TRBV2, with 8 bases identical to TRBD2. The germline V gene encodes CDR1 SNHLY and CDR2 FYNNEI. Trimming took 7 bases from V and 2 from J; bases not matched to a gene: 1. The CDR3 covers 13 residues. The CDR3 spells CASKRETYNEQFF. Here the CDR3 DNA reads TGTGCCAGCAAGCGGGAGACCTACAATGAGCAGTTCTTC.

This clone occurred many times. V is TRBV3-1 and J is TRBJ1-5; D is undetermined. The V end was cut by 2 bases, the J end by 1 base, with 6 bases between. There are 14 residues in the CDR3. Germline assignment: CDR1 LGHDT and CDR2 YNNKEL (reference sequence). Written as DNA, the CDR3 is TGTGCCAGCAGCCAATATGACAGCAATCAGCCCCAGCATTTT. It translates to CASSQYDSNQPQHF. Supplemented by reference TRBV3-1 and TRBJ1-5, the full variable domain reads DTAVSQTPKYLVTQMGNDKSIKCEQNLGHDTMYWYKQDSKKFLKIMFSYNNKELIINETVPNRFSPKSPDKAHLNLHINSLELGDSAVYFCASSQYDSNQPQHFGDGTRLSIL.

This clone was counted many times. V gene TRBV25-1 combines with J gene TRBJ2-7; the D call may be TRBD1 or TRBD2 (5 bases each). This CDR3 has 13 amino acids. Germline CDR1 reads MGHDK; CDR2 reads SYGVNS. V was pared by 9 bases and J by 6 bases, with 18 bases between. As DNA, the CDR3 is TGTGCCAGGGATCCCGGGGCCGGTCGCGAGCAGTACTTC. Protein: CARDPGAGREQYF.

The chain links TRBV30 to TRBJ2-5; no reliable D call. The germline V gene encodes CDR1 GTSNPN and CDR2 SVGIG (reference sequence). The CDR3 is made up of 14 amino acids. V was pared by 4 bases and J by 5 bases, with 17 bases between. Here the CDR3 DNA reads TGTGCCTGGATGTATCTCGGGCGTTCGGAGACCCAGTACTTC. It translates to CAWMYLGRSETQYF.